This T cell receptor (beta chain) was recorded in a study of blood T cells in healthy people across ages. Trimming removed 5 bases from V and 6 bases from J, with 15 bases in between. The CDR3 has 14 amino acids. The second PCR ran about 6 to 11 cycles with a sample-barcoded 5' primer and J-beta primers. TCRdb re-called the 5' RACE reads through MiXCR, storing one row per CDR3 protein. The data hold 1.5 million to 2 million distinct CDR3 sequences, with 28% observed a single time. Remarks on this clonotype: Its specificity is unknown.

Study-level results: Naive T cell percentage showed a strong correlation with the diversity of TCR beta. Unsorted PBMCs ruled out conclusive naive versus antigen-experienced comparison. Measured against age, TCR beta diversity per million T cells decreased in a roughly linear manner.

Sequencing input: blood. The chain carries TRBV12-3 or TRBV12-4 and TRBJ2-3, with D unclear. The source of this sequence is a woman under 40 in good health. CDR3 sequence (DNA): TGTGCCAGCAGTCCAACCAACAACTGGGATACGCAGTATTTT. Amino acids: CASSPTNNWDTQYF.